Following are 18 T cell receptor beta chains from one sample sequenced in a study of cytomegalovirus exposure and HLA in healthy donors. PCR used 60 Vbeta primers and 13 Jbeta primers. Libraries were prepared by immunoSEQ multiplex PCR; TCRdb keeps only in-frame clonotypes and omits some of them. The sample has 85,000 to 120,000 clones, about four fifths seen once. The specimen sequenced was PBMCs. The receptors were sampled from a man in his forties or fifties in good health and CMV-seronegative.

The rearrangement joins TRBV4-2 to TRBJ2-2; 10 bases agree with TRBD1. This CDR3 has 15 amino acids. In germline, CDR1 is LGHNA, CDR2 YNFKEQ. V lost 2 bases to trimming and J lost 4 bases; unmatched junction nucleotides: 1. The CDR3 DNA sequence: TGTGCCAGCAGCCAACGGGACAGGGGCACCGGGGAGCTGTTTTTT. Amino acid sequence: CASSQRDRGTGELFF.

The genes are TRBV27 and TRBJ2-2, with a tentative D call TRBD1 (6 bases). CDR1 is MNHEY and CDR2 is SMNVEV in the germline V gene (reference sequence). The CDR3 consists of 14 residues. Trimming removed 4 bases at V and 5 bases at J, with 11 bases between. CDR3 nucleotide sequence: TGTGCCAGCAGTTCTACAGGGACGACCGGGGAGCTGTTTTTT. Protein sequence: CASSSTGTTGELFF.

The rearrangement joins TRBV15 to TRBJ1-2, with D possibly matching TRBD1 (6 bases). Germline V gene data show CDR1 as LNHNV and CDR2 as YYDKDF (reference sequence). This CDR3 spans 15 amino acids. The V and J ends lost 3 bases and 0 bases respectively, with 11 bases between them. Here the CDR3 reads CATSRGRGSNYGYTF. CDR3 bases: TGTGCCACCAGCAGGGGGAGGGGGTCTAACTATGGCTACACCTTC.

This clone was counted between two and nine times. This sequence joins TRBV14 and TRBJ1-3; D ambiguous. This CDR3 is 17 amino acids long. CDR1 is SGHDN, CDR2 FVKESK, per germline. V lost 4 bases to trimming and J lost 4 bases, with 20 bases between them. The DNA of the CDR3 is TGTGCCAGCAGCCCTCCGGAGACGCCGTCTGTGGGAAACACCATATATTTT. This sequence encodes CASSPPETPSVGNTIYF.

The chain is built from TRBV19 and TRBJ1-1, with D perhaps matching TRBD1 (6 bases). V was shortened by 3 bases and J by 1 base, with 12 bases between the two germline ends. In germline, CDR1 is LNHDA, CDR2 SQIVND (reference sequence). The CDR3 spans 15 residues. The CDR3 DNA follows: TGTGCCAGTAGTATCCACAGGGCGGGGAACACTGAAGCTTTCTTT. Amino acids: CASSIHRAGNTEAFF.

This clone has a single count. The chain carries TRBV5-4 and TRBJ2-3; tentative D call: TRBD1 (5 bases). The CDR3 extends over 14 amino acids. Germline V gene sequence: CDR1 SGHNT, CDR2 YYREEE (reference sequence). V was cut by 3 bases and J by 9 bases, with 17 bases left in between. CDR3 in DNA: TGTGCCAGCAGCTACCGAGACAGCTTTGTCACGCAGTATTTT. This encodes CASSYRDSFVTQYF.

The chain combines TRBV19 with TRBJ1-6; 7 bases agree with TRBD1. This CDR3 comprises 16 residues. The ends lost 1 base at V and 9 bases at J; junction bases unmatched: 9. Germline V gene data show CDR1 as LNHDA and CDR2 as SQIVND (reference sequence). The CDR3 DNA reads TGTGCCAGTAGTATAGGGGCAGGGGGATCCGGTTCACCCCTCCACTTT. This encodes CASSIGAGGSGSPLHF. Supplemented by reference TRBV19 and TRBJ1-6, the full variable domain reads DGGITQSPKYLFRKEGQNVTLSCEQNLNHDAMYWYRQDPGQGLRLIYYSQIVNDFQKGDIAEGYSVSREKKESFPLTVTSAQKNPTAFYLCASSIGAGGSGSPLHFGNGTRLTVT.

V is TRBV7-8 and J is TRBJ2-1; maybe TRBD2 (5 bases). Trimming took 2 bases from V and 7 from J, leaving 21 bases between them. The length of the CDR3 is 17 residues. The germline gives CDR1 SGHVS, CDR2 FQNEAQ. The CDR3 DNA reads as TGTGCCAGCAGCTTATCTAGGTGGGCCGAACGGAGGAATGAGCAGTTCTTC. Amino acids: CASSLSRWAERRNEQFF.

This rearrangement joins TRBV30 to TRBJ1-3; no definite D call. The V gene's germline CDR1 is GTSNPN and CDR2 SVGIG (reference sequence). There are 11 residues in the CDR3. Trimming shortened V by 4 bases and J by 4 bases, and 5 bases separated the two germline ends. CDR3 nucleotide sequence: TGTGCCTGGAATCTCGGAAACACCATATATTTT. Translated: CAWNLGNTIYF.

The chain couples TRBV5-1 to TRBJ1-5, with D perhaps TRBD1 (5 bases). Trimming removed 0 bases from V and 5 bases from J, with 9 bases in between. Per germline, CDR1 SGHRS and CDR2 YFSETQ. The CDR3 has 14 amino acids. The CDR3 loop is CASSLGQPDQPQHF. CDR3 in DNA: TGCGCCAGCAGCTTGGGACAGCCTGATCAGCCCCAGCATTTT.

The CDR3 bases are TGTGCCAGCAACCCGGAACTTAAAGGGGATCAGCCCCAGCATTTT. It specifies CASNPELKGDQPQHF. The chain carries TRBV28 and TRBJ1-5; D may be TRBD1 (5 bases). Trimming stripped 7 bases from V and 5 bases from J, with 18 bases between. Germline V CDR1 and CDR2: MDHEN, SYDVKM. This CDR3 is built from 15 residues.

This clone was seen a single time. CDR3 in DNA: TGTGCCAGCAGTGAACAGCCGAACACTGAAGCTTTCTTT. Translating gives CASSEQPNTEAFF. The chain carries TRBV6-4 and TRBJ1-1, with D unclear. Germline CDR1 reads MRHNA; CDR2 reads SNTAGT. CDR3 size: 13 residues. The V end was cut by 3 bases, the J end by 1 base, with 6 bases between.

The CDR3 reads CASSFGGSKNIQYF. The CDR3 DNA follows: TGTGCCAGCAGCTTTGGAGGGTCCAAAAACATTCAGTACTTC. V and J are TRBV7-2 and TRBJ2-4, with D perhaps matching TRBD2 (6 bases). The germline CDR1 and CDR2 sequences are SGHTA and FQGNSA. Trimming stripped 3 bases from V and 2 bases from J, with 8 bases between. The CDR3 runs 14 residues.

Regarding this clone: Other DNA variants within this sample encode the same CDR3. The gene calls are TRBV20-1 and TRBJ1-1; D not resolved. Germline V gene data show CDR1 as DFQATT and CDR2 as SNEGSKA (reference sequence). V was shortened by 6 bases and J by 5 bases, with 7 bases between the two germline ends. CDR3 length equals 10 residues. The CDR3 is CSALRTEAFF. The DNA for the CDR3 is TGCAGTGCCTTGAGAACTGAAGCTTTCTTT.

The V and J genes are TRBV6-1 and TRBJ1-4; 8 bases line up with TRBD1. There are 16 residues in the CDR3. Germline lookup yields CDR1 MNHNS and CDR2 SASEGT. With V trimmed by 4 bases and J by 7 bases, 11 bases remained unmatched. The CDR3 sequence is CASSGTGQGLFEKLFF. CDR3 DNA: TGTGCCAGCAGTGGCACCGGACAGGGATTATTTGAAAAACTGTTTTTT.

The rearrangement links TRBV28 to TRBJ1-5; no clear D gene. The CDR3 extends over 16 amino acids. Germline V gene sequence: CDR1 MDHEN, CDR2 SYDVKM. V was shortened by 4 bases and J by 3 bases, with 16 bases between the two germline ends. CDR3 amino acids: CASSSPRSIPNQPQHF. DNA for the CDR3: TGTGCCAGCAGTTCGCCCAGATCGATCCCCAATCAGCCCCAGCATTTT.

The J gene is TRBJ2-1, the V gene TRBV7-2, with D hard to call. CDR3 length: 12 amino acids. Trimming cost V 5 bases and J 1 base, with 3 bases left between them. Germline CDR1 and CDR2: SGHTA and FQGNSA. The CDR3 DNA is TGTGCCAGCAGCCCTTCCTACAATGAGCAGTTCTTC. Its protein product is CASSPSYNEQFF.

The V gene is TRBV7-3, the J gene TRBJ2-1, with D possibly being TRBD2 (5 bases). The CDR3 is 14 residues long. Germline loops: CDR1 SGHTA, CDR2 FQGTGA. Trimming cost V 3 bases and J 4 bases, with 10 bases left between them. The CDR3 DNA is TGTGCCAGCAGCTTGGGTATAGCGTACAATGAGCAGTTCTTC. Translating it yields CASSLGIAYNEQFF.